The 25 T cell receptor beta chains below all came from one sample that was sequenced in a study of cytomegalovirus exposure and HLA in healthy donors. PCR amplification relied on 60 Vbeta primers (plus 13 Jbeta primers). TCRdb keeps only in-frame clones here, not all; method: immunoSEQ multiplex PCR. Of more than 120,000 clones listed, under 90% were seen once; the top ten hold 2% to 3%. What was sequenced was PBMCs. The receptors derive from a male donor in good health and CMV-seronegative.

The chain is built from TRBV4-1 and TRBJ2-7; TRBD2 aligns across 12 bases. Germline V gene data show CDR1 as MGHRA and CDR2 as YSYEKL. J lost 5 bases, V lost 3 bases, and 11 bases had no gene match. The CDR3 runs 17 residues. The CDR3 nucleotides are TGCGCCAGCAGCCACGGAACTAGCGGGAGGCGATTCCACGAGCAGTACTTC. Translating gives CASSHGTSGRRFHEQYF.

This clone was picked up a small number of times. This sequence joins TRBV30 and TRBJ1-2, with a possible D match to TRBD1 (6 bases). The germline V gene encodes CDR1 GTSNPN and CDR2 SVGIG (reference sequence). Trimming shortened V by 4 bases and J by 7 bases, and 16 bases separated the two germline ends. CDR3 length equals 13 residues. For the CDR3, the DNA is TGTGCCTGGATGGGCAGGGGTGGTTTTGGCTACACCTTC. Amino acids: CAWMGRGGFGYTF.

This clone was detected once. The V gene is TRBV30, the J gene TRBJ2-5, with 7 bases that match TRBD2. Per germline, CDR1 GTSNPN and CDR2 SVGIG (reference sequence). V lost 7 bases and J lost 4; bases outside the gene matches: 6. This CDR3 comprises 12 residues. The CDR3 region has the DNA TGTGCCTTATCTCCGGGGGGAGAGACCCAGTACTTC. It translates to CALSPGGETQYF.

The chain uses TRBV19 and TRBJ1-3; the match to TRBD1 covers 7 bases. Germline V gene lookup returns CDR1 LNHDA and CDR2 SQIVND (reference sequence). The CDR3 loop spans 17 amino acids. V was clipped by 5 bases and J by 0 bases; unmatched bases: 10. The chain's CDR3 is CASSLDWDSNSGNTIYF. For the CDR3, the DNA is TGTGCCAGTAGTTTGGATTGGGACAGCAACTCTGGAAACACCATATATTTT.

The gene calls are TRBV10-3 and TRBJ2-7; the match to TRBD2 covers 9 bases. Trimming at V came to 8 bases and at J to 3 bases, leaving 2 bases not matched to a gene. The CDR3 has 12 residues. Germline-derived CDR1 and CDR2 are ENHRY and SYGVKD. The chain's CDR3 is CAIGSGGYEQYF. DNA of the CDR3: TGTGCCATCGGTAGCGGGGGCTACGAGCAGTACTTC.

The CDR3 protein is CASRGQGGNGELFF. The CDR3 DNA follows: TGCGCCAGCAGGGGACAGGGTGGGAACGGGGAGCTGTTTTTT. The chain uses TRBV10-2 and TRBJ2-2; TRBD1 agrees at 9 bases. Germline CDR1 and CDR2: WSHSY and SAAADI. The CDR3 loop spans 14 amino acids. Germline trimming cut 6 bases from V and 7 bases from J; bases unmatched to any gene: 6.

As DNA, the CDR3 is TGTGCCAGCAGCGTTGCCGGGACACATCAAGAGACCCAGTACTTC. This encodes CASSVAGTHQETQYF. This rearrangement joins TRBV6-5 to TRBJ2-5, with D tentatively TRBD1 (6 bases). Germline CDR1 and CDR2: MNHEY and SVGAGI. Between the trimmed V and J ends, which lost 6 bases and 2 bases, there was a span of 16 bases. The length of the CDR3 is 15 residues.

V usage is TRBV28 and J usage is TRBJ2-5, with D perhaps matching TRBD1 (7 bases). The J call may be in error: the DNA end matches TRBJ2-7 better. This CDR3 is built from 18 residues. The germline V gene encodes CDR1 MDHEN and CDR2 SYDVKM. The CDR3 region is CASSDREVNRLIAYEQYF. CDR3 DNA: TGTGCCAGCAGTGACAGGGAGGTCAACCGCCTTATAGCCTACGAGCAGTACTTC.

The rearrangement links TRBV5-6 to TRBJ2-2; TRBD1 aligns across 10 bases. Germline CDR1 SGHDT, CDR2 YYEEEE. The CDR3 contains 17 residues. The V gene end was trimmed by 2 bases and the J gene end by 5 bases; junction bases not matched to a gene: 9. The CDR3 sequence is CASSFWVRQGATGELFF. The CDR3 nucleotides are TGTGCCAGCAGCTTTTGGGTCAGACAGGGGGCAACCGGGGAGCTGTTTTTT.

This chain links TRBV4-2 with TRBJ2-2; TRBD2 might be the D (6 bases). The CDR3 is made up of 19 amino acids. V was pared by 3 bases and J by 4 bases, with 24 bases between. The germline V gene has CDR1 LGHNA and CDR2 YNFKEQ. Here the CDR3 DNA reads TGTGCCAGCAGCCATCGGAGGGGTTTGGGCGGTGCGGGCACCGGGGAGCTGTTTTTT. Amino acids: CASSHRRGLGGAGTGELFF.

The chain combines TRBV28 with TRBJ2-4; 7 bases fit TRBD1. Germline V gives CDR1 MDHEN, CDR2 SYDVKM. The CDR3 sequence is 12 residues long. The V gene end was trimmed by 6 bases and the J gene end by 15 bases; junction bases not matched to a gene: 11. CDR3 sequence: CASSLTGSYWYF. The CDR3, as DNA: TGTGCCAGCAGCCTGACAGGGTCCTATTGGTACTTC.

This chain uses TRBV28 with TRBJ2-7; no definite D call. The CDR3 runs to 12 residues. V lost 5 bases to trimming and J lost 3 bases, with 8 bases between them. Germline V gives CDR1 MDHEN, CDR2 SYDVKM. CDR3 nucleotide sequence: TGTGCCAGCAGTATCTACAGCTACGAGCAGTACTTC. Encoded protein: CASSIYSYEQYF.

This clone was detected only a few times. The rearrangement joins TRBV18 to TRBJ1-1; D is undetermined. The CDR3 has 15 amino acids. The V gene lost 2 bases and the J gene lost 3 bases, with 13 bases spanning the gap. The germline CDR1 and CDR2 sequences are KGHSH and LQKENI. The DNA for the CDR3 is TGTGCCAGCTCACCAAGGTTCGGGGAGGACACTGAAGCTTTCTTT. It yields the protein CASSPRFGEDTEAFF.

The J gene is TRBJ1-1, the V gene TRBV27, with 10 bases that match TRBD1. Germline lookup yields CDR1 MNHEY and CDR2 SMNVEV (reference sequence). Trimming at V came to 9 bases and at J to 5 bases, leaving 6 bases not matched to a gene. The CDR3 sequence is 13 residues long. The CDR3: CARGDRGGTEAFF. The CDR3 nucleotides read TGTGCCAGGGGGGACAGGGGAGGAACTGAAGCTTTCTTT.

The gene calls are TRBV28 and TRBJ2-3; TRBD2 matches 14 bases. This CDR3 is 17 amino acids long. CDR1 and CDR2 (germline): MDHEN, SYDVKM. The CDR3 coding sequence is TGTACGATGGGGATAGGGACTAGCGGGAGCGCTACAGATACGCAGTATTTT. This gives the protein CTMGIGTSGSATDTQYF.

This clone was recorded only once. V gene TRBV28 combines with J gene TRBJ2-5; D perhaps matches TRBD2 (6 bases). Germline V gene data show CDR1 as MDHEN and CDR2 as SYDVKM. Between the trimmed V and J ends, which lost 6 bases and 6 bases, there was a span of 26 bases. The CDR3 consists of 17 residues. CDR3 DNA: TGTGCCAGCAGCCGAGTGACTATTAGCGGTTGGGAGAAGACCCAGTACTTC. This codes for CASSRVTISGWEKTQYF.

The rearrangement uses TRBV7-3 and TRBJ2-1; D gene unclear. CDR3 length: 13 residues. Per germline, CDR1 SGHTA and CDR2 FQGTGA. The V end was cut by 1 base, the J end by 7 bases, with 8 bases between. This chain's CDR3 is CASSLILGNEQFF. The CDR3 DNA is TGTGCCAGCAGCTTAATCCTCGGGAATGAGCAGTTCTTC. The whole variable domain, filled in from reference TRBV7-3 and TRBJ2-1, reads GAGVSQTPSNKVTEKGKYVELRCDPISGHTALYWYRQSLGQGPEFLIYFQGTGAADDSGLPNDRFFAVRPEGSVSTLKIQRTERGDSAVYLCASSLILGNEQFFGPGTRLTVL.

This clone was counted between two and nine times. The chain has TRBV6-1 and TRBJ2-5; 7 bases match TRBD1. V was pared by 3 bases and J by 4 bases, with 8 bases of the junction left unmatched. Per the germline V gene, CDR1 is MNHNS and CDR2 is SASEGT. This CDR3 spans 15 amino acids. In DNA form, the CDR3 reads TGTGCCAGCAGTGACGGGACAGCGGTCGGAGAGACCCAGTACTTC. Amino acids: CASSDGTAVGETQYF.

V usage is TRBV5-4 and J usage is TRBJ2-6; tentative D call: TRBD2 (6 bases). From germline, CDR1 is SGHNT and CDR2 YYREEE (reference sequence). This CDR3 spans 16 amino acids. Trimming took off 6 bases at V and 4 bases at J, with 17 bases between the two ends. The CDR3 DNA reads as TGTGCCAGCACCGCGGGATACTCGTGGGGGGCCAACGTCCTGACTTTC. Translating gives CASTAGYSWGANVLTF.

In its sample, this clone was seen a few times. The CDR3 is CASRSGSAAGGTYEQYF. In nucleotides, the CDR3 is TGTGCCAGCAGGAGTGGGTCAGCGGCCGGGGGGACCTACGAGCAGTACTTC. The genes are TRBV7-2 and TRBJ2-7; 7 positions agree with TRBD2. V dropped 6 bases and J dropped 2; count of bases not matched to a gene: 16. The CDR3 totals 17 residues. Germline values: CDR1 SGHTA, CDR2 FQGNSA.

The chain employs TRBV7-8 and TRBJ2-5, with D perhaps matching TRBD2 (6 bases). V lost 1 base and J 2 bases, leaving 23 bases between the germline ends. Germline assignment: CDR1 SGHVS and CDR2 FQNEAQ. The CDR3 consists of 19 residues. CDR3 sequence: CASSLGGGVQLSSQETQYF. The CDR3 coding sequence is TGTGCCAGCAGCTTAGGGGGAGGAGTACAACTATCCTCGCAAGAGACCCAGTACTTC.

This sequence joins TRBV2 and TRBJ1-2, with 8 bases matching TRBD1. Germline assignment: CDR1 SNHLY and CDR2 FYNNEI. CDR3 size: 15 residues. V was clipped by 9 bases and J by 2 bases; unmatched bases: 11. Here the CDR3 DNA reads TGTGCCAGGACTTCGACGGGACAGGTGAACTATGGCTACACCTTC. Protein product: CARTSTGQVNYGYTF. Full variable domain (outside the CDR3, taken from reference TRBV2 and TRBJ1-2): EPEVTQTPSHQVTQMGQEVILRCVPISNHLYFYWYRQILGQKVEFLVSFYNNEISEKSEIFDDQFSVERPDGSNFTLKIRSTKLEDSAMYFCARTSTGQVNYGYTFGSGTRLTVV.

This chain joins TRBV7-2 and TRBJ1-2, with D maybe TRBD1 (5 bases). The CDR3 contains 15 residues. V dropped 5 bases and J dropped 3 bases, with 16 bases sitting between them. CDR1 is SGHTA, CDR2 FQGNSA, per germline. CDR3 in amino acids: CASSAGPGGDYGYTF. The CDR3 DNA sequence: TGTGCCAGCAGCGCAGGACCCGGGGGTGACTATGGCTACACCTTC.

The rearrangement uses TRBV9 and TRBJ2-2; D perhaps matches TRBD1 (6 bases). This CDR3 has 13 amino acids. The V end was cut by 7 bases, the J end by 7 bases, with 14 bases between. CDR1 is SGDLS and CDR2 is YYNGEE in the germline V gene. The CDR3 coding sequence is TGTGCCAGCGAGGGGGAGAGGAACGGGGAGCTGTTTTTT. It yields the protein CASEGERNGELFF. The whole variable domain, filled in from reference TRBV9 and TRBJ2-2, reads DSGVTQTPKHLITATGQRVTLRCSPRSGDLSVYWYQQSLDQGLQFLIQYYNGEERAKGNILERFSAQQFPDLHSELNLSSLELGDSALYFCASEGERNGELFFGEGSRLTVL.

The J gene is TRBJ2-7, the V gene TRBV30; 11 bases line up with TRBD2. The germline gives CDR1 GTSNPN, CDR2 SVGIG (reference sequence). The V and J ends lost 1 base and 0 bases, in that order; junction bases with no gene match: 2. This CDR3 spans 15 amino acids. The CDR3 region has the DNA TGTGCCTGGAGTGGGGGACTAGCGGACTCCTACGAGCAGTACTTC. Translated, it gives CAWSGGLADSYEQYF.